This T cell receptor (beta chain) derives from a study of blood T cell repertoires in COVID-19 (TCRdb year 2020). About the full investigation: Collaborator samples came from the United States, Italy and Spain and covered acute and convalescent phases of COVID-19. The material from the prospective study consisted of cDNA or gDNA derived from T cells, B-cell-depleted T cells, or PBMCs. Deeply sampled blood TCRbeta repertoires from subjects exposed to, actively infected with, or recovered from COVID-19 were included in the dataset. The repertoires were made available in a free public database intended to serve as a resource for research on the immune response to SARS-CoV-2. Samples came from the ongoing ImmuneRACE study (first 160 participants) plus 1,254 subjects from 6 global collaborators. A de-identified subject ID, COVID-19 status, age in years and sex were almost always included in the sample metadata. HLA class I and class II types, where available, came from metadata supplied by the sample provider rather than from assay-based typing.

The CDR3 measures 19 amino acids from cysteine to phenylalanine. The CDR3 DNA has 57 bases and is translated from base 1. Points the paper makes about the study in general: The amount of clinical and demographic metadata varied by source and participant and was provided uncurated.

About this clone: This receptor's antigen is unknown. Base quality data are lacking; no much larger clone is found one base away.

One collaborating source in Seattle enrolled patients while the patients were actively infected and followed the patients over time throughout the course of disease. Collaborating institutions collected whole blood in K2EDTA tubes following their own protocols. For TCRbeta analysis, collaborator samples were shipped as frozen whole blood, as isolated PBMCs, or as DNA extracted from either sample type. TCRbeta CDR3 regions were amplified from genomic DNA by means of the immunoSEQ Assay, a bias-controlled multiplex PCR. The authors' analysis ran thus. Nucleated cell counts per sample were estimated from amplification of reference gene primers within the assay. To quantify the absolute abundance of each unique TCRbeta CDR3 rearrangement, sequence reads were collapsed and filtered. For each sample, productive Simpson clonality was calculated as the square root of Simpson's diversity index over productive rearrangements. This is the immuneACCESS table as TCRdb keeps it, with only in-frame sequences that have V and J called. A part of the clones is gone; compared with another copy, unresolved V genes explain less than half, and the rest is unexplained. V and J calls plus clone size are reproduced from that table; the DNA served to infer D and trimming. The sample table holds approximately 350,000 clones, of which roughly 90% were seen once. Together, the top ten hold roughly 6.6% of the sample.

Sequenced: peripheral blood. The chain is encoded by TRBV21-1 joined to TRBJ2-3; TRBD2 reflects the table's D call only, with no check against the DNA. TRBV21-1 is noted as a pseudogene. This receptor was identified in an older woman with COVID-19, enrolled during active disease. The CDR3 is CASSHPGTSGGKSTDTQYF. The DNA is TGTGCCAGCAGCCACCCCGGGACTAGCGGGGGGAAAAGCACAGATACGCAGTATTTT.